This passage covers 14 T cell receptor beta chains from one sample sequenced in a study of T cell responses to AZD1222 COVID-19 vaccine. Profiled with immunoSEQ multiplex PCR; TCRdb holds only in-frame clones, not every one. In the table there are roughly 140,000 clones, over 80% of which are singletons. This material consisted of peripheral blood, taken on day 0 of MenACWY control vaccination. The source of these receptors is an adult in good health.

This clone was seen a few times. V and J are TRBV10-1 and TRBJ2-7; D remains unclear. Germline values: CDR1 WNHNN, CDR2 SYGVQD (reference sequence). The CDR3 loop spans 14 amino acids. With 0 bases removed from V and 4 bases from J, the gap between germline ends came to 10 bases. The CDR3 bases are TGCGCCAGCAGTGAGTCAGACGGAAAGTACGAGCAGTACTTC. Its protein is CASSESDGKYEQYF.

The chain employs TRBV30 and TRBJ1-2; no clear D. The germline V gene encodes CDR1 GTSNPN and CDR2 SVGIG (reference sequence). V lost 0 bases and J 7 bases, leaving 6 bases between the germline ends. The CDR3 spans 11 residues. The CDR3 bases are TGTGCCTGGAGTGTAAACGCTGGCTACACCTTC. Protein: CAWSVNAGYTF.

The chain carries TRBV18 and TRBJ1-4; tentative D call: TRBD1 (6 bases). Per the germline V gene, CDR1 is KGHSH and CDR2 is LQKENI. This CDR3 has 13 amino acids. V gave up 9 bases and J gave up 6 bases, with 14 bases separating them. CDR3 DNA sequence: TGTGCCAGTCAAACAGGGCGGGATGAAAAACTGTTTTTT. It encodes CASQTGRDEKLFF.

The CDR3 spells CASSVPGLAGPSNTGELFF. CDR3 coding DNA: TGTGCCAGCAGCGTCCCGGGACTAGCGGGACCTTCGAACACCGGGGAGCTGTTTTTT. The chain employs TRBV9 and TRBJ2-2, with 13 nucleotides matching TRBD2. The germline CDR1 and CDR2 sequences are SGDLS and YYNGEE. CDR3 length: 19 amino acids. V was pared by 2 bases and J by 0 bases, with 7 bases of the junction left unmatched. Full variable domain (outside the CDR3, taken from reference TRBV9 and TRBJ2-2): DSGVTQTPKHLITATGQRVTLRCSPRSGDLSVYWYQQSLDQGLQFLIQYYNGEERAKGNILERFSAQQFPDLHSELNLSSLELGDSALYFCASSVPGLAGPSNTGELFFGEGSRLTVL.

The chain is built from TRBV7-3 and TRBJ2-2; 7 bases map to TRBD2. V trimming: 0 bases; J trimming: 7 bases; junction bases outside the gene matches: 8. CDR1 and CDR2 (germline): SGHTA, FQGTGA. The CDR3 contains 16 residues. The DNA of the CDR3 is TGTGCCAGCAGCTTAACCGGGACTAAAACGAACGGGGAGCTGTTTTTT. Translated: CASSLTGTKTNGELFF.

The chain carries TRBV6-6 and TRBJ1-2; D gene uncertain. Germline-derived CDR1 and CDR2 are MNHNY and SVGAGI (reference sequence). Trimming left V 0 bases short and J 3 bases short, with 8 bases between. The CDR3 length is 14 residues. CDR3 coding DNA: TGTGCCAGCAGTTACTCGGGAGGAGACTATGGCTACACCTTC. It translates to CASSYSGGDYGYTF.

V is TRBV24-1 and J is TRBJ1-5; D remains ambiguous. V lost 4 bases, J lost 5 bases, and 8 bases lay in between. The CDR3 loop spans 13 amino acids. The germline CDR1 and CDR2 sequences are KGHDR and SFDVKD. The CDR3 coding sequence is TGTGCCACCAGTGACACCAGAGATCAGCCCCAGCATTTT. This codes for CATSDTRDQPQHF.

This clone was observed a handful of times. This sequence joins TRBV29-1 and TRBJ1-2, with no clear D. The CDR3 is 9 residues long. The germline V gene has CDR1 SQVTM and CDR2 ANQGSEA. In nucleotides, the CDR3 is TGCAGTTACCGTGAAGGCTACACCTTC. This codes for CSYREGYTF.

The V and J genes are TRBV5-1 and TRBJ2-7; 10 nucleotides line up with TRBD1. J lost 0 bases, V lost 1 base, and 1 base had no gene match. This CDR3 spans 15 amino acids. Per germline, CDR1 SGHRS and CDR2 YFSETQ. In DNA form, the CDR3 reads TGCGCCAGCAGCTTGCGGGACAGGGGCTCCTACGAGCAGTACTTC. This gives the protein CASSLRDRGSYEQYF.

This clone showed up just a few times. Here the CDR3 reads CSVGGFHGEPQHF. The CDR3 DNA sequence: TGCAGCGTGGGCGGCTTTCACGGGGAGCCCCAGCATTTT. J is TRBJ1-5 and V is TRBV29-1; D uncertain. Germline CDR1 SQVTM, CDR2 ANQGSEA. The CDR3 covers 13 residues. V shed 6 bases and J shed 8 bases, with 17 bases lying between them.

The chain is built from TRBV30 and TRBJ1-5; 10 nucleotides agree with TRBD1. The length of the CDR3 is 13 residues. Germline-derived CDR1 and CDR2 are GTSNPN and SVGIG (reference sequence). V dropped 6 bases and J dropped 7; count of bases not matched to a gene: 6. In nucleotides, the CDR3 is TGTGCCTGCGATGGACAGGGGGGACAGCCCCAGCATTTT. Its translation: CACDGQGGQPQHF.

The chain couples TRBV21-1 to TRBJ1-4; TRBD1, the table's D call, lacks a check against the DNA. TRBV21-1 is assigned pseudogene status. The CDR3 extends over 19 amino acids. The CDR3 loop reads CASSQGSDRAKSTNEKLFF. Here the CDR3 DNA reads TGTGCCAGCAGCCAAGGGTCGGACAGGGCTAAATCCACTAATGAAAAACTGTTTTTT.

The rearrangement uses TRBV18 and TRBJ1-2; D gene ambiguous. In germline, CDR1 is KGHSH, CDR2 LQKENI. The V end was cut by 4 bases, the J end by 0 bases, with 18 bases between. CDR3 size: 17 residues. The CDR3 reads CASSRSGMELANYGYTF. DNA of the CDR3: TGTGCCAGCTCACGCTCTGGGATGGAACTAGCTAACTATGGCTACACCTTC.

The chain combines TRBV19 with TRBJ1-1; 8 positions match TRBD1. The V gene end was trimmed by 4 bases and the J gene end by 0 bases; junction bases not matched to a gene: 4. The germline V gene encodes CDR1 LNHDA and CDR2 SQIVND (reference sequence). The CDR3 covers 15 residues. Written as DNA, the CDR3 is TGTGCCAGTAGTAGCAGGGGGCGGGTGAACACTGAAGCTTTCTTT. Its translation: CASSSRGRVNTEAFF. Drawing the rest from reference TRBV19 and TRBJ1-1, the complete variable domain is DGGITQSPKYLFRKEGQNVTLSCEQNLNHDAMYWYRQDPGQGLRLIYYSQIVNDFQKGDIAEGYSVSREKKESFPLTVTSAQKNPTAFYLCASSSRGRVNTEAFFGQGTRLTVV.